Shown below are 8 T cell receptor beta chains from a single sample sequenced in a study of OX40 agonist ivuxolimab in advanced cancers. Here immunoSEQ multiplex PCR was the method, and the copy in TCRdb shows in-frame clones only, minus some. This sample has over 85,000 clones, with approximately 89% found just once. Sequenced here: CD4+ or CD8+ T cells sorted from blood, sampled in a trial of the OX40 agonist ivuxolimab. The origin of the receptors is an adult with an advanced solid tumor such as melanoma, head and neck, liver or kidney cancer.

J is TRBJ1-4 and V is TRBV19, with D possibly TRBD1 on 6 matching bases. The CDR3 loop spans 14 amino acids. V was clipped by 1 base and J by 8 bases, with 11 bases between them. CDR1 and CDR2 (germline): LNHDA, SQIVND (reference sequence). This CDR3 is CASSIGGASEKLFF. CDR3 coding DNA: TGTGCCAGTAGTATAGGGGGGGCCAGCGAAAAACTGTTTTTT. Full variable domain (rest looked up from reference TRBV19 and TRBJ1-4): DGGITQSPKYLFRKEGQNVTLSCEQNLNHDAMYWYRQDPGQGLRLIYYSQIVNDFQKGDIAEGYSVSREKKESFPLTVTSAQKNPTAFYLCASSIGGASEKLFFGSGTQLSVL.

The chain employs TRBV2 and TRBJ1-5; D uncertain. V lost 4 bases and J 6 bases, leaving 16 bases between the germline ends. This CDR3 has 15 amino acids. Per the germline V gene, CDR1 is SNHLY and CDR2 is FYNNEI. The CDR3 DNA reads TGTGCCAGCAGTGCCAATAGGTTGGCTGCTCAGCCCCAGCATTTT. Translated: CASSANRLAAQPQHF.

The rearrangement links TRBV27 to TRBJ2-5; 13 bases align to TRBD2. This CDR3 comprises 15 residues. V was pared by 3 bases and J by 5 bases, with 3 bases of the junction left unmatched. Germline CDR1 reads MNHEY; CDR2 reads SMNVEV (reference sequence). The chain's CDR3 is CASSFGLAGVETQYF. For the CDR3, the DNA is TGTGCCAGCAGTTTTGGACTAGCGGGGGTGGAGACCCAGTACTTC.

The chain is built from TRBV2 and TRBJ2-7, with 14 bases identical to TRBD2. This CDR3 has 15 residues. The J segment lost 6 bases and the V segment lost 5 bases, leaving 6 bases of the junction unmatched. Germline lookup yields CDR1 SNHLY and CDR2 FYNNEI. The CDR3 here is CASSLGTSGSGEQYF. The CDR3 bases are TGTGCCAGCAGTCTGGGGACTAGCGGGAGTGGCGAGCAGTACTTC.

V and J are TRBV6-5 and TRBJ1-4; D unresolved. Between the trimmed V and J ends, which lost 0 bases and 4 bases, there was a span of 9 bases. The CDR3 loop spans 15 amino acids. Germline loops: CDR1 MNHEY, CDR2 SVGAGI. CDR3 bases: TGTGCCAGCAGTTACTCGACACATAATAATGAAAAACTGTTTTTT. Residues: CASSYSTHNNEKLFF.

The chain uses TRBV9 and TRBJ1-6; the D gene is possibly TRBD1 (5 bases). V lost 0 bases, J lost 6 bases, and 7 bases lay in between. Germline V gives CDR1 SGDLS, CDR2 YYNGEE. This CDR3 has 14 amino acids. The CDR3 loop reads CASSVGGVNSPLHF. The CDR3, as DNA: TGTGCCAGCAGCGTAGGAGGGGTTAATTCACCCCTCCACTTT.

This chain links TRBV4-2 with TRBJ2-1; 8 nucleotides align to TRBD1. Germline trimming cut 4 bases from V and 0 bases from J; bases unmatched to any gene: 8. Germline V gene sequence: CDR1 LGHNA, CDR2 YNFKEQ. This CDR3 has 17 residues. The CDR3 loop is CASSPGQGYSSYNEQFF. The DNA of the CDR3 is TGTGCCAGCAGCCCCGGACAGGGCTACAGCTCCTACAATGAGCAGTTCTTC.

The CDR3 DNA is TGCAGCGTTGATGGCCGCCAAGAGACCCAGTACTTC. This translates into CSVDGRQETQYF. The gene calls are TRBV29-1 and TRBJ2-5; D not certain. The germline V and J ends were trimmed by 3 bases and 1 base, with 6 bases remaining between them. This CDR3 contains 12 residues. Germline loops: CDR1 SQVTM, CDR2 ANQGSEA.